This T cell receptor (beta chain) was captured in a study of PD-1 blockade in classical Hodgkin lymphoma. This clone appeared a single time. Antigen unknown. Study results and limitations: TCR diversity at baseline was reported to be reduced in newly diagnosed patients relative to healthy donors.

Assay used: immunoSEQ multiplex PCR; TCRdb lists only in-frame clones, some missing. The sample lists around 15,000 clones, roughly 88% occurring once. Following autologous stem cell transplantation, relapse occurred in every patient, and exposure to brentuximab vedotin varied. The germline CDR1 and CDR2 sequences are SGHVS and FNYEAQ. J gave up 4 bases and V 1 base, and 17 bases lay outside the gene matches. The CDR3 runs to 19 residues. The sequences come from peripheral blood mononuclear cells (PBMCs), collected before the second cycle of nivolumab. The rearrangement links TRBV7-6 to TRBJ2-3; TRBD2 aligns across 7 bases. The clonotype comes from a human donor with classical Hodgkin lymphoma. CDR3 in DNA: TGTGCCAGCAGCTTAGTAGGGGCGGGGGTAGCGTCGATCGCAGATACGCAGTATTTT. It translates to CASSLVGAGVASIADTQYF.